The clone carrying this T cell receptor beta chain was seen ten or more times. Its antigen is currently unknown. The sample is drawn from a study of neurological immune-mediated disorders. The CDR3 extends over 14 amino acids. The V segment lost 2 bases and the J segment 9 bases; nucleotides outside the gene matches: 7. Per germline, CDR1 DFQATT and CDR2 SNEGSKA (reference sequence). TCRdb itself ran the 5' RACE reads through MiXCR, one entry per CDR3 protein. The table includes around 28,000 distinct CDR3 sequences, almost 2.5% detected once. Whole-study results and caveats: Because no CDR3 amino acid sequences were shared across subjects by expanded clones, private repertoires were suggested in all groups.

This TCR came from a woman in her forties or fifties with multiple sclerosis. This rearrangement joins TRBV20-1 to TRBJ2-1, with 10 bases that match TRBD1. Sequenced: PBMCs. The CDR3: CSARPRDRGFEQFF. The CDR3 coding sequence is TGCAGTGCTAGACCCCGGGACAGGGGCTTTGAGCAGTTCTTC.